The rows below give T cell receptor beta chains drawn from one sample of a study of OX40 agonist ivuxolimab in advanced cancers. Only in-frame clones appear in the TCRdb table, and some are missing; sequencing was by immunoSEQ multiplex PCR. The sample yields roughly 60,000 clones, roughly nine tenths seen once. The sequences come from CD4+ or CD8+ T cells sorted from blood, collected in a trial of the OX40 agonist ivuxolimab. The origin of the receptors is an adult with an advanced solid tumor such as melanoma, head and neck, liver or kidney cancer. Both conserved end residues are part of each CDR3. The D gene is left open where the match is weak. Not all rows give a size; the values are once, few, many and, for expanded clones, a class.

abundance: NA
v_gene: TRBV6-5
j_gene: TRBJ2-7
d_gene: NA
CDR3aa: CASTLNYGAHEQYF
CDR3nt: TGTGCCAGTACTTTGAACTACGGTGCCCACGAGCAGTACTTC

abundance: NA
v_gene: TRBV25-1
j_gene: TRBJ2-5
d_gene: NA
CDR3aa: CASSDRWEQETQYF
CDR3nt: TGTGCCAGCAGTGACCGGTGGGAGCAAGAGACCCAGTACTTC

abundance: NA
v_gene: TRBV7-9
j_gene: TRBJ2-5
d_gene: NA
CDR3aa: CASSLGAYETQYF
CDR3nt: TGTGCCAGCAGCTTGGGGGCTTATGAGACCCAGTACTTC

abundance: NA
v_gene: TRBV25-1
j_gene: TRBJ2-7
d_gene: NA
CDR3aa: CASSEGTYEQYF
CDR3nt: TGTGCCAGCAGTGAGGGAACCTACGAGCAGTACTTC

abundance: NA
v_gene: TRBV4-3
j_gene: TRBJ2-1
d_gene: TRBD2
CDR3aa: CASSQDPGLAGTIEQFF
CDR3nt: TGCGCCAGCAGCCAAGACCCGGGACTAGCGGGAACTATTGAGCAGTTCTTC

abundance: few
v_gene: TRBV15
j_gene: TRBJ2-7
d_gene: TRBD1
CDR3aa: CATSRDREVDEQYF
CDR3nt: TGTGCCACCAGCAGGGACAGGGAAGTCGACGAGCAGTACTTC

abundance: NA
v_gene: TRBV14
j_gene: TRBJ2-7
d_gene: NA
CDR3aa: CASSQAPYEQYF
CDR3nt: TGTGCCAGCAGCCAAGCCCCCTACGAGCAGTACTTC

abundance: NA
v_gene: TRBV27
j_gene: TRBJ1-1
d_gene: NA
CDR3aa: CASSKGFGHTEAFF
CDR3nt: TGTGCCAGCAGTAAAGGATTCGGGCACACTGAAGCTTTCTTT

abundance: NA
v_gene: TRBV11-2
j_gene: TRBJ2-1
d_gene: TRBD2
CDR3aa: CASSLESSGSWGNEQFF
CDR3nt: TGTGCCAGCAGCCTAGAGTCTAGCGGGAGTTGGGGGAATGAGCAGTTCTTC

abundance: few
v_gene: TRBV19
j_gene: TRBJ2-1
d_gene: TRBD2
CDR3aa: CASSLAGTSFYNEQFF
CDR3nt: TGTGCCAGTAGTCTCGCAGGGACTAGCTTTTACAATGAGCAGTTCTTC

abundance: few
v_gene: TRBV5-1
j_gene: TRBJ2-7
d_gene: TRBD1
CDR3aa: CASSLWGQTYEQYF
CDR3nt: TGCGCCAGCAGCTTGTGGGGACAGACCTACGAGCAGTACTTC

abundance: NA
v_gene: TRBV15
j_gene: TRBJ2-5
d_gene: TRBD2
CDR3aa: CATYLAGGPMETQYF
CDR3nt: TGTGCCACCTATCTAGCGGGAGGGCCCATGGAGACCCAGTACTTC

abundance: NA
v_gene: TRBV6-1
j_gene: TRBJ2-1
d_gene: TRBD2
CDR3aa: CASSNIAGGSNEQFF
CDR3nt: TGTGCCAGCAGCAATATAGCGGGAGGGTCCAATGAGCAGTTCTTC

abundance: NA
v_gene: TRBV1
j_gene: TRBJ2-3
d_gene: NA
CDR3aa: CTSSQVSSGRACGDTQYF
CDR3nt: TGCACCAGCAGCCAAGTTTCTAGCGGGAGGGCCTGCGGGGATACGCAGTATTTT

abundance: NA
v_gene: TRBV11-3
j_gene: TRBJ2-1
d_gene: TRBD2
CDR3aa: CASSLAAGGDNEQFF
CDR3nt: TGTGCCAGCAGCTTAGCAGCGGGAGGGGACAATGAGCAGTTCTTC

abundance: once
v_gene: TRBV6-5
j_gene: TRBJ2-5
d_gene: NA
CDR3aa: CASSYSKTAFQETQYF
CDR3nt: TGTGCCAGCAGTTACTCGAAGACGGCCTTCCAAGAGACCCAGTACTTC

abundance: NA
v_gene: TRBV7-9
j_gene: TRBJ1-1
d_gene: NA
CDR3aa: CASSLEGHTEAFF
CDR3nt: TGTGCCAGCAGCTTAGAAGGGCACACTGAAGCTTTCTTT

abundance: NA
v_gene: TRBV7-2
j_gene: TRBJ2-7
d_gene: NA
CDR3aa: CASTPPGNEQYF
CDR3nt: TGTGCCAGCACCCCGCCCGGGAACGAGCAGTACTTC

abundance: NA
v_gene: TRBV4-1
j_gene: TRBJ2-5
d_gene: TRBD2
CDR3aa: CASSQVRLAGQTQYF
CDR3nt: TGCGCCAGCAGCCAAGTACGACTAGCGGGGCAGACCCAGTACTTC

abundance: NA
v_gene: TRBV28
j_gene: TRBJ1-2
d_gene: NA
CDR3aa: CASSLFGNYGYTF
CDR3nt: TGTGCCAGCAGTTTATTCGGTAACTATGGCTACACCTTC

abundance: NA
v_gene: TRBV27
j_gene: TRBJ2-1
d_gene: NA
CDR3aa: CASSPGLATRSSYNEQFF
CDR3nt: TGTGCCAGCAGCCCGGGGCTAGCGACCCGTAGCTCCTACAATGAGCAGTTCTTC

abundance: once
v_gene: TRBV11-2
j_gene: TRBJ2-3
d_gene: TRBD2
CDR3aa: CASRSGLGVQYF
CDR3nt: TGTGCCAGCAGGTCCGGACTAGGGGTGCAGTATTTT

abundance: NA
v_gene: TRBV28
j_gene: TRBJ1-4
d_gene: NA
CDR3aa: CASSLQGLDATNEKLFF
CDR3nt: TGTGCCAGCAGTTTACAGGGTTTAGACGCAACTAATGAAAAACTGTTTTTT

abundance: once
v_gene: TRBV16
j_gene: TRBJ1-5
d_gene: NA
CDR3aa: CASSQWQGEGNQPQHF
CDR3nt: TGTGCCAGCAGCCAATGGCAGGGTGAGGGCAATCAGCCCCAGCATTTT

abundance: few
v_gene: TRBV4-3
j_gene: TRBJ2-3
d_gene: TRBD2
CDR3aa: CASSQELAGLTDTQYF
CDR3nt: TGCGCCAGCAGCCAAGAACTAGCGGGACTCACAGATACGCAGTATTTT

abundance: NA
v_gene: TRBV5-3
j_gene: TRBJ2-1
d_gene: TRBD1
CDR3aa: CARSPGTGSCEQFF
CDR3nt: TGTGCCAGAAGCCCCGGGACAGGGTCCTGTGAGCAGTTCTTC

abundance: once
v_gene: TRBV4-3
j_gene: TRBJ1-2
d_gene: NA
CDR3aa: CASSQIGDYGYTF
CDR3nt: TGCGCCAGCAGCCAAATCGGGGACTATGGCTACACCTTC

abundance: once
v_gene: TRBV5-1
j_gene: TRBJ2-7
d_gene: NA
CDR3aa: CASSPTTARFSYEQYF
CDR3nt: TGCGCCAGCAGCCCCACGACAGCCCGTTTCTCCTACGAGCAGTACTTC

abundance: NA
v_gene: TRBV4-1
j_gene: TRBJ2-2
d_gene: NA
CDR3aa: CASSQRAINTGELFF
CDR3nt: TGCGCCAGCAGCCAGAGGGCGATCAACACCGGGGAGCTGTTTTTT

abundance: NA
v_gene: TRBV27
j_gene: TRBJ2-1
d_gene: NA
CDR3aa: CASSFVGGARQFF
CDR3nt: TGTGCCAGCAGTTTTGTGGGTGGAGCGAGGCAGTTCTTC

abundance: NA
v_gene: TRBV7-6
j_gene: TRBJ2-7
d_gene: TRBD1
CDR3aa: CASSPRDRGTWEQYF
CDR3nt: TGTGCCAGCAGCCCCCGGGACAGGGGTACCTGGGAGCAGTACTTC

abundance: NA
v_gene: TRBV7-6
j_gene: TRBJ2-3
d_gene: NA
CDR3aa: CASSEVAASTDTQYF
CDR3nt: TGTGCCAGCAGCGAAGTAGCAGCTAGCACAGATACGCAGTATTTT

abundance: NA
v_gene: TRBV6-1
j_gene: TRBJ2-1
d_gene: NA
CDR3aa: CASTGDLSSYNEQFF
CDR3nt: TGTGCCAGCACCGGGGACCTAAGTTCCTACAATGAGCAGTTCTTC

abundance: few
v_gene: TRBV5-1
j_gene: TRBJ2-7
d_gene: NA
CDR3aa: CASRIDGSYEQYF
CDR3nt: TGCGCCAGCAGAATAGACGGATCCTACGAGCAGTACTTC

abundance: NA
v_gene: TRBV7-9
j_gene: TRBJ2-2
d_gene: TRBD2
CDR3aa: CASSWPVGLASGELFF
CDR3nt: TGTGCCAGCAGCTGGCCCGTGGGACTAGCGTCTGGGGAGCTGTTTTTT

abundance: NA
v_gene: TRBV13
j_gene: TRBJ2-3
d_gene: TRBD2
CDR3aa: CASSSGLWGNTQYF
CDR3nt: TGTGCCAGCAGCTCGGGACTATGGGGCAATACGCAGTATTTT

abundance: NA
v_gene: TRBV19
j_gene: TRBJ2-2
d_gene: TRBD2
CDR3aa: CASSQTSGGPLNTGELFF
CDR3nt: TGTGCCAGTAGCCAGACTAGCGGGGGGCCCCTCAACACCGGGGAGCTGTTTTTT

abundance: NA
v_gene: TRBV28
j_gene: TRBJ1-1
d_gene: NA
CDR3aa: CASTTGTRGAFF
CDR3nt: TGTGCCAGCACCACCGGTACAAGGGGAGCTTTCTTT

abundance: NA
v_gene: TRBV19
j_gene: TRBJ2-2
d_gene: TRBD1
CDR3aa: CASSFVTGVTGELFF
CDR3nt: TGTGCCAGTAGTTTTGTGACAGGGGTTACCGGGGAGCTGTTTTTT

abundance: NA
v_gene: TRBV11-2
j_gene: TRBJ2-2
d_gene: TRBD2
CDR3aa: CASSGTSPGELFF
CDR3nt: TGTGCCAGCAGTGGGACTAGCCCCGGGGAGCTGTTTTTT

abundance: NA
v_gene: TRBV27
j_gene: TRBJ1-3
d_gene: NA
CDR3aa: CASRSGLSGNTIYF
CDR3nt: TGTGCCAGCAGGTCTGGCCTCTCTGGAAACACCATATATTTT

abundance: NA
v_gene: TRBV14
j_gene: TRBJ2-7
d_gene: TRBD1
CDR3aa: CASSPRDRDMYEQYF
CDR3nt: TGTGCCAGCAGCCCCCGGGACAGGGATATGTACGAGCAGTACTTC

abundance: NA
v_gene: TRBV11-2
j_gene: TRBJ2-2
d_gene: TRBD2
CDR3aa: CASSLMTSGRPGELFF
CDR3nt: TGTGCCAGCAGCTTAATGACTAGCGGGAGACCCGGGGAGCTGTTTTTT

abundance: NA
v_gene: TRBV7-6
j_gene: TRBJ2-7
d_gene: NA
CDR3aa: CASSLVYRGLNEQYF
CDR3nt: TGTGCCAGCAGCCTAGTGTATCGGGGGCTCAACGAGCAGTACTTC

abundance: few
v_gene: TRBV7-3
j_gene: TRBJ2-3
d_gene: NA
CDR3aa: CASSFDGTSTNTQYF
CDR3nt: TGTGCCAGCAGCTTCGACGGGACTTCCACGAATACGCAGTATTTT

abundance: few
v_gene: TRBV6-5
j_gene: TRBJ1-1
d_gene: NA
CDR3aa: CASSYSTVNTEAFF
CDR3nt: TGTGCCAGCAGTTACTCAACAGTGAACACTGAAGCTTTCTTT

abundance: NA
v_gene: TRBV19
j_gene: TRBJ2-1
d_gene: NA
CDR3aa: CASSMDSSYNEQFF
CDR3nt: TGTGCCAGTAGTATGGACAGCTCCTACAATGAGCAGTTCTTC

abundance: once
v_gene: TRBV7-9
j_gene: TRBJ1-1
d_gene: NA
CDR3aa: CASSLGGDEAFF
CDR3nt: TGTGCCAGCAGCTTAGGGGGTGACGAAGCTTTCTTT

abundance: once
v_gene: TRBV6-1
j_gene: TRBJ2-1
d_gene: NA
CDR3aa: CASNRILRDNEQFF
CDR3nt: TGTGCCAGCAATCGTATCCTGCGGGACAATGAGCAGTTCTTC

abundance: few
v_gene: TRBV13
j_gene: TRBJ1-1
d_gene: NA
CDR3aa: CASSFLNTEAFF
CDR3nt: TGTGCCAGCAGCTTTCTGAACACTGAAGCTTTCTTT

abundance: NA
v_gene: TRBV28
j_gene: TRBJ1-2
d_gene: NA
CDR3aa: CASSPRTAYGYTF
CDR3nt: TGTGCCAGCAGTCCTAGGACAGCCTATGGCTACACCTTC

abundance: NA
v_gene: TRBV7-2
j_gene: TRBJ2-7
d_gene: NA
CDR3aa: CASSLEAGEASYEQYF
CDR3nt: TGTGCCAGCAGCTTAGAGGCAGGGGAAGCCTCCTACGAGCAGTACTTC

abundance: NA
v_gene: TRBV28
j_gene: TRBJ2-7
d_gene: NA
CDR3aa: CASSPTPFSSYEQYF
CDR3nt: TGTGCCAGCAGTCCAACACCGTTCAGCTCCTACGAGCAGTACTTC

abundance: NA
v_gene: TRBV4-3
j_gene: TRBJ2-7
d_gene: TRBD2
CDR3aa: CASSQDSSGSTSYEQYF
CDR3nt: TGCGCCAGCAGCCAAGATAGTAGCGGGAGCACTTCCTACGAGCAGTACTTC

abundance: NA
v_gene: TRBV9
j_gene: TRBJ2-2
d_gene: NA
CDR3aa: CASSQTDGELFF
CDR3nt: TGTGCCAGCAGCCAGACTGACGGGGAGCTGTTTTTT